This TCR beta chain was identified during a study of T cells in Graves' hyperthyroidism and ophthalmopathy. General study findings and limits: Blood also carried most thyroid clonotypes expanded above 0.001. Ophthalmopathy was model-predicted a median roughly 6.3 months pre-onset.

Amplification of TCR beta CDR3 regions was performed using RNA transcripts as template. HTBI primers were used for first-round RT-PCR of the TCR CDR3. MiXCR, applied by TCRdb to the multiplex PCR reads, yields one record per CDR3 protein. The profile covers about 580,000 distinct CDR3 sequences, with approximately 13% appearing a single time and 5.5% to 7.5% taken by the ten largest. On this clonotype itself: The target antigen is unknown. A much more abundant neighbour one base away suggests this may be a read error.

The germline V gene encodes CDR1 KGHSH and CDR2 LQKENI. The CDR3 contains 13 residues. Trimming shortened V by 3 bases and J by 4 bases, and 9 bases separated the two germline ends. Sequencing was performed on blood. The V call is TRBV18, the J call TRBJ1-1; D unclear. The sequence was collected from a woman aged 30 to 39 with Graves' hyperthyroidism that later progressed to Graves' ophthalmopathy. The CDR3 DNA sequence: TGTGCCAGCTCACCGCCTCAGAGCACTGAAGCTTTCTTT. Protein sequence: CASSPPQSTEAFF. Using reference TRBV18 and TRBJ1-1 for the parts outside the CDR3, the full variable domain is NAGVMQNPRHLVRRRGQEARLRCSPMKGHSHVYWYRQLPEEGLKFMVYLQKENIIDESGMPKERFSAEFPKEGPSILRIQQVVRGDSAAYFCASSPPQSTEAFFGQGTRLTVV.